Listed here are 21 T cell receptor beta chains from one sample, sequenced in a study of cytomegalovirus exposure and HLA in healthy donors. It was with 60 Vbeta and 13 Jbeta primers that the PCR ran. TCRdb keeps only in-frame clones here, not all; method: immunoSEQ multiplex PCR. The table shows approximately 100,000 clones, with around three quarters occurring only once. The source material was PBMCs. These receptors were collected from a man aged 60 to 75 in good health and CMV-seropositive.

The chain recombines TRBV7-9 with TRBJ1-1; 9 bases are a match to TRBD1. Unmatched junction bases numbered 8, after V lost 5 bases and J lost 1 base. CDR3 length equals 16 residues. Germline lookup yields CDR1 SEHNR and CDR2 FQNEAQ (reference sequence). The CDR3 is CASSPPRTGANTEAFF. The CDR3 bases are TGTGCCAGCAGCCCACCACGGACAGGGGCGAACACTGAAGCTTTCTTT.

V is TRBV30 and J is TRBJ1-4, with unresolved D. Germline V gene sequence: CDR1 GTSNPN, CDR2 SVGIG (reference sequence). Trimming left V 5 bases short and J 5 bases short, with 15 bases between. This CDR3 spans 14 amino acids. The CDR3 loop is CAWSPGYSNEKLFF. The CDR3 DNA follows: TGTGCCTGGTCGCCAGGATACTCGAATGAAAAACTGTTTTTT.

The sample holds a few counts of this clone. The chain links TRBV5-1 to TRBJ1-4, with TRBD1 matching 12 bases. The germline V gene has CDR1 SGHRS and CDR2 YFSETQ. The trim removed 8 bases at V and 5 bases at J, leaving 10 bases unmatched. The CDR3 has 16 amino acids. The CDR3 region is CARGTGGVLMNEKLFF. Here the CDR3 DNA reads TGCGCCAGGGGGACAGGGGGCGTTTTAATGAATGAAAAACTGTTTTTT. Complete variable domain (other parts from reference TRBV5-1 and TRBJ1-4): KAGVTQTPRYLIKTRGQQVTLSCSPISGHRSVSWYQQTPGQGLQFLFEYFSETQRNKGNFPGRFSGRQFSNSRSEMNVSTLELGDSALYLCARGTGGVLMNEKLFFGSGTQLSVL.

V gene TRBV2 combines with J gene TRBJ2-3; 9 positions match TRBD1. V was pared by 5 bases and J by 3 bases, with 6 bases of the junction left unmatched. The CDR3 spans 15 residues. The V gene's germline CDR1 is SNHLY and CDR2 FYNNEI. The CDR3 sequence: CASSINRGRTDTQYF. CDR3 DNA sequence: TGTGCCAGCAGTATAAACAGGGGGCGGACAGATACGCAGTATTTT. Supplemented by reference TRBV2 and TRBJ2-3, the full variable domain reads EPEVTQTPSHQVTQMGQEVILRCVPISNHLYFYWYRQILGQKVEFLVSFYNNEISEKSEIFDDQFSVERPDGSNFTLKIRSTKLEDSAMYFCASSINRGRTDTQYFGPGTRLTVL.

The V and J genes are TRBV30 and TRBJ2-3, with 8 positions matching TRBD2. V dropped 0 bases and J dropped 6; count of bases not matched to a gene: 5. Germline V gene sequence: CDR1 GTSNPN, CDR2 SVGIG (reference sequence). The CDR3 is 14 residues long. CDR3 nucleotides: TGTGCCTGGAGTGTAGGACTAGCAGGCGATACGCAGTATTTT. It codes for CAWSVGLAGDTQYF.

CDR3 DNA: TGCAGTGCTAGGGGACAAGCTGAAGCTTTCTTT. This translates into CSARGQAEAFF. The chain employs TRBV20-1 and TRBJ1-1; D might be TRBD1 (6 bases). The CDR3 spans 11 residues. V dropped 3 bases and J dropped 6 bases, with 8 bases sitting between them. Germline V gene data show CDR1 as DFQATT and CDR2 as SNEGSKA (reference sequence).

The gene calls are TRBV25-1 and TRBJ1-6; 7 bases map to TRBD1. J was trimmed by 8 bases and V by 7 bases; bases with no gene match: 11. The CDR3 runs to 15 residues. CDR1 and CDR2 (germline): MGHDK, SYGVNS. CDR3 nucleotide sequence: TGTGCCAGCAAAAATTCACAGGGGTCCCATTCACCCCTCCACTTT. Translated: CASKNSQGSHSPLHF.

The chain is built from TRBV9 and TRBJ2-1, with 9 bases that match TRBD2. The CDR3 covers 16 residues. Unmatched junction bases numbered 14, after V lost 7 bases and J lost 6 bases. Germline CDR1 reads SGDLS; CDR2 reads YYNGEE. The CDR3 bases are TGTGCCAGCTCCCTCGATTGGATAGCGGGGGTCAATGAGCAGTTCTTC. Protein sequence: CASSLDWIAGVNEQFF.

The rearrangement joins TRBV9 to TRBJ1-1; possible D gene TRBD1, 6 bases. The germline V gene encodes CDR1 SGDLS and CDR2 YYNGEE. This CDR3 has 15 amino acids. Trimming pared 1 base from V and 1 base from J, leaving 11 bases between. The CDR3 here is CASSVHGQPNTEAFF. CDR3 sequence (DNA): TGTGCCAGCAGCGTACACGGACAGCCGAACACTGAAGCTTTCTTT.

This clone was found a few times. The rearrangement uses TRBV27 and TRBJ1-2; tentative D call: TRBD1 (6 bases). CDR1 and CDR2 from the germline V gene are MNHEY and SMNVEV (reference sequence). Trimming took off 6 bases at V and 6 bases at J, with 14 bases between the two ends. The CDR3 sequence is 13 residues long. DNA of the CDR3: TGTGCCAGCAGCCTACAGGGCCTAAATGGCTACACCTTC. This sequence encodes CASSLQGLNGYTF.

This chain joins TRBV7-8 and TRBJ2-5; no firm D call. Trimming cost V 2 bases and J 2 bases, with 6 bases left between them. Looked up from germline, CDR1 is SGHVS and CDR2 is FQNEAQ. The CDR3 totals 13 residues. CDR3 protein: CASSLTEQETQYF. CDR3 nucleotides: TGTGCCAGCAGCTTAACGGAGCAAGAGACCCAGTACTTC.

J is TRBJ2-3 and V is TRBV7-9; TRBD1 aligns across 8 bases. The CDR3 sequence is 15 residues long. Germline V CDR1 and CDR2: SEHNR, FQNEAQ (reference sequence). V gave up 3 bases and J gave up 3 bases; unmatched junction bases: 5. The CDR3 spells CASSFGQGTTDTQYF. The DNA for the CDR3 is TGTGCCAGCAGCTTCGGACAGGGCACGACAGATACGCAGTATTTT.

In its sample, this clone was seen a few times. The chain links TRBV10-3 to TRBJ1-6; TRBD1 matches 12 bases. CDR1 and CDR2 from the germline V gene are ENHRY and SYGVKD. The CDR3 loop spans 17 amino acids. The trim removed 2 bases at V and 15 bases at J, leaving 14 bases unmatched. CDR3 bases: TGTGCCATCAGTGAGACCCAAGCAGGGACAGGGGGCACAGTCCTCCACTTT. It yields the protein CAISETQAGTGGTVLHF.

This clone was recorded only once. This rearrangement joins TRBV11-2 to TRBJ2-1; 8 bases align to TRBD2. The CDR3 covers 14 residues. V trimming: 6 bases; J trimming: 5 bases; junction bases outside the gene matches: 6. Germline CDR1 and CDR2: SGHAT and FQNNGV. CDR3 in amino acids: CASSRGTSNNEQFF. The CDR3 DNA reads as TGTGCCAGCAGTCGAGGGACTAGTAACAATGAGCAGTTCTTC.

This clone was seen more than once but under ten times. This chain links TRBV19 with TRBJ2-4; D is undetermined. Trimming took 6 bases from V and 1 from J, leaving 10 bases between them. Germline V gene lookup returns CDR1 LNHDA and CDR2 SQIVND (reference sequence). The CDR3 has 14 residues. This chain's CDR3 is CASRNTGAKNIQYF. CDR3 nucleotide sequence: TGTGCCAGTAGAAACACCGGGGCCAAAAACATTCAGTACTTC.

This chain uses TRBV4-1 with TRBJ1-5; D is ambiguous. The CDR3 is 14 residues long. Trimming removed 2 bases from V and 7 bases from J, with 12 bases in between. The germline V gene has CDR1 MGHRA and CDR2 YSYEKL. The chain's CDR3 is CASSQIGDGQPQHF. Here the CDR3 DNA reads TGCGCCAGCAGCCAAATAGGAGATGGGCAGCCCCAGCATTTT.

The chain is built from TRBV28 and TRBJ2-7, with TRBD1 as a possible D gene (5 bases). The CDR3 extends over 16 amino acids. V lost 3 bases, J lost 2 bases, and 17 bases lay in between. In germline, CDR1 is MDHEN, CDR2 SYDVKM. CDR3 protein: CASSFKGFPLTYEQYF. CDR3 in DNA: TGTGCCAGCAGTTTCAAGGGGTTCCCCTTAACCTACGAGCAGTACTTC.

Concerning this clone itself: The sample contains more than one DNA sequence encoding this CDR3. The V call is TRBV7-9, the J call TRBJ2-7, with D perhaps TRBD1 (6 bases). Germline V gives CDR1 SEHNR, CDR2 FQNEAQ (reference sequence). The CDR3 totals 13 residues. V dropped 0 bases and J dropped 3 bases, with 6 bases sitting between them. CDR3 DNA sequence: TGTGCCAGCAGCTTAGCAGGGGGCTACGAGCAGTACTTC. It translates to CASSLAGGYEQYF.

The table lists this clone with a count of one. The chain has TRBV30 and TRBJ2-7; 9 bases align to TRBD2. CDR3 length: 13 residues. In germline, CDR1 is GTSNPN, CDR2 SVGIG (reference sequence). The junction had 4 bases not matched to a gene; V was cut back by 1 base and J by 6 bases. The CDR3 spells CAWSGGLAGEQYF. CDR3 nucleotides: TGTGCCTGGAGTGGGGGACTAGCTGGCGAGCAGTACTTC.

This chain joins TRBV15 and TRBJ1-3; D is uncertain. The CDR3 totals 16 residues. Trimming took off 5 bases at V and 0 bases at J, with 14 bases between the two ends. Per germline, CDR1 LNHNV and CDR2 YYDKDF (reference sequence). This CDR3 is CATSSDFQSSGNTIYF. The CDR3 nucleotides read TGTGCCACCAGCTCGGACTTCCAGAGCTCTGGAAACACCATATATTTT.

This clone was detected only a few times. The V and J genes are TRBV28 and TRBJ2-3; the match to TRBD2 covers 10 bases. CDR3 length: 17 amino acids. The germline V gene has CDR1 MDHEN and CDR2 SYDVKM. With 4 bases clipped from V and 5 bases from J, the junction kept 12 bases outside the gene matches. The CDR3 DNA reads as TGTGCCAGCAGTTCCACTAGGGGGACTAGCGAAATAGATACGCAGTATTTT. This codes for CASSSTRGTSEIDTQYF.